Listed below are T cell receptor beta chains from one sample, sequenced in a study of shared clonotypes between healthy human individuals. Assay used: immunoSEQ multiplex PCR; TCRdb lists only in-frame clones, some missing. The sample records a few million clones, about 94% being singletons. The sequenced material came from naive CD8+ T cells from PBMCs. Receptors originate from a young man in good health. Some clones in this sample may be carry-over from other donors' samples. Both conserved end residues are part of each CDR3. D genes are given only for firm matches. The listing skips clone size in some rows; elsewhere it reads once, few, many or a size class.

v_gene	j_gene	d_gene	abundance	CDR3aa	CDR3nt
TRBV14	TRBJ2-7	.	.	CASSQDGDYEQYF	TGTGCCAGCAGCCAAGACGGCGACTACGAGCAGTACTTC
TRBV10-3	TRBJ2-2	TRBD2	.	CAISEAGGLGGELFF	TGTGCCATCAGTGAGGCGGGGGGCTTAGGCGGGGAGCTGTTTTTT
TRBV7-9	TRBJ2-7	TRBD2	.	CASSFGALGGNPYEQYF	TGTGCCAGCAGCTTTGGGGCATTGGGGGGGAATCCCTACGAGCAGTACTTC
TRBV28	TRBJ1-2	.	.	CASSLLGAVGYGYTF	TGTGCCAGCAGTTTATTGGGGGCAGTGGGCTATGGCTACACCTTC
TRBV2	TRBJ1-3	.	.	CASRPSTGGPGNTIYF	TGTGCCAGCAGACCCTCAACGGGGGGTCCGGGAAACACCATATATTTT
TRBV6-1	TRBJ2-1	.	.	CASSEGIFNEQFF	TGTGCCAGCAGTGAAGGCATCTTCAATGAGCAGTTCTTC
TRBV18	TRBJ2-5	.	.	CASSPSLNPREGGETQYF	TGTGCCAGCTCACCATCACTGAATCCTCGGGAAGGTGGAGAGACCCAGTACTTC
TRBV27	TRBJ2-7	TRBD1	.	CASTPGTGQPYEQYF	TGTGCCAGCACCCCTGGGACAGGCCAACCCTACGAGCAGTACTTC
TRBV27	TRBJ1-1	.	few	CASSLGGVAEAFF	TGTGCCAGCAGTTTAGGGGGAGTAGCTGAAGCTTTCTTT
TRBV5-1	TRBJ2-5	TRBD1	.	CASSQNRGYQETQYF	TGCGCCAGCAGCCAAAACAGGGGCTACCAAGAGACCCAGTACTTC
TRBV27	TRBJ2-7	TRBD2	.	CASFPSGSSYEQYF	TGTGCCAGCTTCCCTAGCGGGAGTTCCTACGAGCAGTACTTC
TRBV11-2	TRBJ2-2	TRBD2	once	CASSLDRLAGGPGELFF	TGTGCCAGCAGCTTAGACCGACTAGCGGGAGGGCCCGGGGAGCTGTTTTTT
TRBV7-9	TRBJ2-1	.	.	CASSSAGAWYNEQFF	TGTGCCAGCAGCTCGGCGGGGGCCTGGTACAATGAGCAGTTCTTC
TRBV9	TRBJ2-3	TRBD2	.	CASSVAGGQTDTQYF	TGTGCCAGCAGCGTAGCGGGAGGGCAAACAGATACGCAGTATTTT
TRBV4-2	TRBJ2-1	TRBD2	.	CASSLESGTTYYNEQFF	TGTGCCAGCAGCCTAGAGTCCGGGACTACGTACTACAATGAGCAGTTCTTC
TRBV5-1	TRBJ2-5	TRBD1	.	CASSLRTGSETQYF	TGCGCCAGCAGCTTGAGGACAGGGTCAGAGACCCAGTACTTC
TRBV9	TRBJ2-3	.	.	CASSREGNTDTQYF	TGTGCCAGCAGCCGCGAGGGGAACACAGATACGCAGTATTTT
TRBV19	TRBJ2-7	.	.	CASSTTGSSYEQYF	TGTGCCAGTAGTACAACCGGGAGTTCCTACGAGCAGTACTTC
TRBV6-5	TRBJ2-7	TRBD1	.	CASSYLRGLNEQYF	TGTGCCAGCAGTTACTTGAGGGGGCTGAACGAGCAGTACTTC
TRBV4-1	TRBJ2-7	.	.	CASSPFEGPYEQYF	TGCGCCAGCAGCCCCTTTGAAGGCCCCTACGAGCAGTACTTC
TRBV7-9	TRBJ2-4	.	once	CASSLPGDIQYF	TGTGCCAGCAGCTTGCCGGGGGACATTCAGTACTTC
TRBV14	TRBJ2-5	TRBD1	.	CASSQDRGQYF	TGTGCCAGCAGCCAGGACAGGGGACAGTACTTC
TRBV19	TRBJ2-7	TRBD1	once	CASSILPGQGHEQYF	TGTGCCAGTAGTATCCTACCGGGACAGGGCCACGAGCAGTACTTC
TRBV5-5	TRBJ1-1	.	.	CASSPTGRGTRRDTEAFF	TGTGCCAGCAGTCCTACAGGGAGGGGTACGAGGCGGGACACTGAAGCTTTCTTT
TRBV27	TRBJ1-5	.	.	CASSLLPGGQPQHF	TGTGCCAGCAGTTTACTTCCCGGGGGGCAGCCCCAGCATTTT